The sequence of this TCR beta chain was determined in a study of pediatric ulcerative colitis. Across the study: Fewer than 10 patients showed pancolitis and two showed left-sided colitis.

The study, taken as a whole, reports: Blood-rectal clonal overlap within each person was significantly higher in ulcerative colitis patients than controls. Clonal expansions reduced rectal repertoire diversity in acute severe colitis.

V was cut by 3 bases and J by 6 bases, with 9 bases left in between. The CDR3 totals 13 residues. Samples were sequenced at Survey level, maximum 500,000 reads. Libraries were prepared by immunoSEQ multiplex PCR; TCRdb keeps only in-frame clonotypes and omits some of them. This table holds 60,000 or so clones, 77% found once. Worth noting for this clone: Its antigen remains unidentified.

The genes are TRBV5-3 and TRBJ1-4, with a weak D call TRBD1 (5 bases). TRBV5-3 is sorted into the ORF group, with uncertain function. The sequenced material came from blood. The sequence came from a boy between 10 and 17 years old with moderate ulcerative colitis. As DNA, the CDR3 is TGTGCCAGAAGCTACGGGACGTATGAAAAACTGTTTTTT. Its protein product is CARSYGTYEKLFF.